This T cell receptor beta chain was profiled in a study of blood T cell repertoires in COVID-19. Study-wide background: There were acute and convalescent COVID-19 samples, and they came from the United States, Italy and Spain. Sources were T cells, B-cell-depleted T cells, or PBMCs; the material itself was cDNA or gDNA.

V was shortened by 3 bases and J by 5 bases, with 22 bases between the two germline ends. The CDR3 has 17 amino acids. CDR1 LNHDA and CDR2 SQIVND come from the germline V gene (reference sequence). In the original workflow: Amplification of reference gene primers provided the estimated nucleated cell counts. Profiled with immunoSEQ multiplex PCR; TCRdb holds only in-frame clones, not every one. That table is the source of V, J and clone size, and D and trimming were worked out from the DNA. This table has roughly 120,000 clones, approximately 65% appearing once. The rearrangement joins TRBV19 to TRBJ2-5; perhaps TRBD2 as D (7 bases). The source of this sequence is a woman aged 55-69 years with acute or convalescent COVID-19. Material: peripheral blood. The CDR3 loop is CASSMGGGGSSAETQYF. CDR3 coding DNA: TGTGCCAGTAGTATGGGGGGAGGGGGAAGTTCGGCGGAGACCCAGTACTTC.